The 18 T cell receptor beta chains reported below all come from one sample, sequenced in a study of response to subunit inactivated influenza vaccine. Via MiXCR, TCRdb re-called the RT-PCR reads, giving one row per CDR3 protein. In the table there are hundreds of thousands of distinct CDR3 sequences, approximately 15% of which are singletons. This sample comprised PBMCs from blood, obtained approximately 15 days before vaccination. The receptors come from a middle-aged man who received an inactivated influenza vaccine.

This rearrangement joins TRBV3-1 to TRBJ2-1; tentatively, D is TRBD2 (7 bases). Germline V gene data show CDR1 as LGHDT and CDR2 as YNNKEL (reference sequence). V was clipped by 8 bases and J by 5 bases, with 19 bases between them. The CDR3 sequence is 15 residues long. The CDR3 bases are TGTGCCAGCTCCCCGGGGGGCACTAGGGACAATGAGCAGTTCTTC. Translated: CASSPGGTRDNEQFF.

The chain couples TRBV20-1 to TRBJ2-3; D gene ambiguous. Germline assignment: CDR1 DFQATT and CDR2 SNEGSKA (reference sequence). Trimming removed 0 bases from V and 2 bases from J, with 6 bases in between. CDR3 length equals 13 residues. CDR3 nucleotides: TGCAGTGCTAGAGATAGGAACACAGATACGCAGTATTTT. It yields the protein CSARDRNTDTQYF.

The chain couples TRBV11-2 to TRBJ2-7; perhaps TRBD2 as D (7 bases). Trimming shortened V by 2 bases and J by 4 bases, and 18 bases separated the two germline ends. This CDR3 spans 16 amino acids. CDR1 and CDR2 (germline): SGHAT, FQNNGV. The CDR3 DNA reads as TGTGCCAGCAGCTTAATTAGGGGGGGGGCACTATACGAGCAGTACTTC. It is translated as CASSLIRGGALYEQYF.

V and J are TRBV20-1 and TRBJ2-1; 9 nucleotides line up with TRBD1. Germline V gene lookup returns CDR1 DFQATT and CDR2 SNEGSKA (reference sequence). The CDR3 has 13 amino acids. V trimming: 4 bases; J trimming: 6 bases; junction bases outside the gene matches: 4. CDR3 DNA: TGCAGTGCTAATTACAGGGGGCCCAATGAGCAGTTCTTC. Protein sequence: CSANYRGPNEQFF.

The table lists this clonotype with many counts. V usage is TRBV20-1 and J usage is TRBJ2-7; 7 bases map to TRBD1. This CDR3 is 14 amino acids long. V gave up 6 bases and J gave up 3 bases; unmatched junction bases: 11. CDR1 is DFQATT, CDR2 SNEGSKA, per germline (reference sequence). Here the CDR3 DNA reads TGCAGTGCGATCGACAGGGACAGTAGCTACGAGCAGTACTTC. Encoded protein: CSAIDRDSSYEQYF.

This clonotype has more than one count but fewer than ten. The rearrangement joins TRBV6-2 or TRBV6-3 to TRBJ2-7; a possible D gene is TRBD1 (5 bases). This CDR3 has 17 amino acids. Germline values: CDR1 MNHEY, CDR2 SVGEGT. Trimming took off 2 bases at V and 0 bases at J, with 17 bases between the two ends. In DNA form, the CDR3 reads TGTGCCAGCAGTTACCTCCCCGGACACCAGCTCTCCTACGAGCAGTACTTC. Protein: CASSYLPGHQLSYEQYF.

This clonotype was seen at least ten times. The chain employs TRBV10-3 and TRBJ2-7, with TRBD2 identical over 10 bases. Germline CDR1 and CDR2: ENHRY and SYGVKD. The ends lost 10 bases at V and 2 bases at J; junction bases unmatched: 2. There are 12 residues in the CDR3. This CDR3 is CATSGGAYEQYF. The CDR3 DNA is TGTGCCACCAGCGGGGGGGCCTACGAGCAGTACTTC.

This clonotype was seen a few times. The chain combines TRBV6-5 with TRBJ2-1; 8 nucleotides line up with TRBD2. Germline V gene sequence: CDR1 MNHEY, CDR2 SVGAGI. J was trimmed by 7 bases and V by 1 base; bases with no gene match: 9. There are 16 residues in the CDR3. CDR3: CASSYFGRGVENEQFF. The DNA of the CDR3 is TGTGCCAGCAGTTACTTTGGGCGGGGGGTAGAGAATGAGCAGTTCTTC.

The J gene is TRBJ2-1, the V gene TRBV20-1; D is perhaps TRBD1 (5 bases). CDR3 size: 13 residues. Germline CDR1 DFQATT, CDR2 SNEGSKA (reference sequence). This CDR3 is CSCAGIRFGEQFF. CDR3 in DNA: TGCAGCTGCGCAGGGATTCGGTTCGGTGAGCAGTTCTTC.

This clonotype was picked up a small number of times. The chain employs TRBV4-2 and TRBJ2-7, with D tentatively TRBD1 or TRBD2 (6 bases each). The CDR3 length is 16 residues. Germline CDR1 is LGHNA and CDR2 is YNFKEQ. Trimming shortened V by 1 base and J by 0 bases, and 13 bases separated the two germline ends. The CDR3 is CASSQASGGRSYEQYF. The DNA of the CDR3 is TGTGCCAGCAGCCAAGCTAGTGGGGGGCGCTCCTACGAGCAGTACTTC.

This clonotype was seen ten or more times. V gene TRBV29-1 combines with J gene TRBJ1-5; no definite D call. Germline V lookup: CDR1 SQVTM, CDR2 ANQGSEA. The CDR3 has 14 residues. The germline V and J ends were trimmed by 1 base and 3 bases, with 10 bases remaining between them. Here the CDR3 reads CSVEVADPNQPQHF. Here the CDR3 DNA reads TGCAGCGTTGAAGTGGCGGATCCCAATCAGCCCCAGCATTTT. Combining the CDR3 with reference TRBV29-1 and TRBJ1-5 gives the whole variable domain SAVISQKPSRDICQRGTSLTIQCQVDSQVTMMFWYRQQPGQSLTLIATANQGSEATYESGFVIDKFPISRPNLTFSTLTVSNMSPEDSSIYLCSVEVADPNQPQHFGDGTRLSIL.

Concerning this clonotype itself: One end of the junction fails to match germline, which may point to a read error. The rearrangement uses TRBV29-1 and TRBJ2-1, with D perhaps TRBD2 (6 bases). The germline V gene encodes CDR1 SQVTM and CDR2 ANQGSEA. The CDR3 is 16 residues long. CDR3 in DNA: TGCAGCGTTGAAGATCGGGCGGGGCAAAACTACGATGAGCAGTTCTTC. Its protein is CSVEDRAGQNYDEQFF.

With respect to this clonotype: The CDR3 ends on some other residue instead of the conserved phenylalanine or tryptophan, so this is likely a read error. The chain employs TRBV4-2 and TRBJ2-3; D may match TRBD1 or TRBD2 (5 bases each). The CDR3 is 15 residues long. From germline, CDR1 is LGHNA and CDR2 YNFKEQ. With 0 bases removed from V and 2 bases from J, the gap between germline ends came to 9 bases. CDR3 DNA: TGTGCCAGCAGCCAAGATGGGGGATCCACAGATACGCAGTATATT. It specifies CASSQDGGSTDTQYI.

The rearrangement joins TRBV6-1 to TRBJ1-1, with a tentative D call TRBD1 (6 bases). CDR3 length: 15 residues. V dropped 6 bases and J dropped 2 bases, with 16 bases sitting between them. Germline V CDR1 and CDR2: MNHNS, SASEGT. The CDR3 nucleotides are TGTGCCAGCAGCCGGGCAATGACAGGAAACACTGAAGCTTTCTTT. Encoded protein: CASSRAMTGNTEAFF.

This clonotype was detected only a few times. The V call is TRBV12-3 or TRBV12-4, the J call TRBJ2-1; TRBD2 matches 12 bases. V dropped 8 bases and J dropped 4; count of bases not matched to a gene: 18. The CDR3 consists of 19 residues. Here the CDR3 reads CASPLLRLAGAARYNEQFF. The CDR3 nucleotides read TGTGCCAGCCCCCTTCTGAGACTAGCGGGAGCAGCCCGTTACAATGAGCAGTTCTTC.

This clonotype was detected once. This may be a read error: a much more frequent sequence differs by one nucleotide. The J gene is TRBJ2-5, the V gene TRBV7-9; the D call may be TRBD1 or TRBD2 (6 bases each). Germline V gene data show CDR1 as SEHNR and CDR2 as FQNEAQ (reference sequence). This CDR3 comprises 10 residues. The CDR3 nucleotides read TGTACCTGGGGGGCGGAGACCCAGTACTTC. Its protein product is CTWGAETQYF.

This sequence joins TRBV20-1 and TRBJ1-1; D unresolved. The germline CDR1 and CDR2 sequences are DFQATT and SNEGSKA (reference sequence). Deletions cut 5 bases from V and 1 base from J, with 8 bases between. This CDR3 contains 12 residues. The CDR3 region has the DNA TGCAGTGCTCAGTTTGGGAACACTGAAGCTTTCTTT. Its protein product is CSAQFGNTEAFF.

This clonotype was counted ten times or more. As DNA, the CDR3 is TGTGCCAGCAGAGCCGACAGGCAAAACTATGGCTACACCTTC. It translates to CASRADRQNYGYTF. The genes are TRBV12-3 or TRBV12-4 and TRBJ1-2; D may be TRBD1 (6 bases). The CDR3 consists of 14 residues. The germline V and J ends were trimmed by 6 bases and 2 bases, with 13 bases remaining between them.